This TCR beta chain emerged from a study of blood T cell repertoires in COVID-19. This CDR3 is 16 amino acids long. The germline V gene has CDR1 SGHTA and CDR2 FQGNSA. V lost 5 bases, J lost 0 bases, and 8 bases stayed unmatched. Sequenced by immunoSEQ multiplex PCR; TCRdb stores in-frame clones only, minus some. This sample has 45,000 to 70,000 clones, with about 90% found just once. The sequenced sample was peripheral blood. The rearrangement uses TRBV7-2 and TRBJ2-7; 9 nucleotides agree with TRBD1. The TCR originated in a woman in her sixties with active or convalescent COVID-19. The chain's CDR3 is CASSPGQGPSSYEQYF. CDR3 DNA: TGTGCCAGCAGCCCAGGACAGGGGCCCTCCTCCTACGAGCAGTACTTC.